The next 3 T cell receptor beta chains were all read from a single sample in a study of T-cell memory formation after mild COVID-19. TCRdb itself ran the 5' RACE reads through MiXCR, one entry per CDR3 protein. This sample has 150,000 to 200,000 distinct CDR3 sequences, with around 30% found just once. The sample consisted of PBMCs or a T cell subset sorted from them (not recorded which). These receptors came from an adult woman who had mild COVID-19 (a few samples of this study predate the infection). Cell type and time point are not known.

In its sample, this clonotype was seen a few times. CDR3 residues: CASSQDYRDGYEQYF. CDR3 in DNA: TGCGCCAGCAGCCAGGACTACCGGGACGGCTACGAGCAGTACTTC. The chain has TRBV4-3 and TRBJ2-7; D may be TRBD2 (6 bases). This CDR3 spans 15 amino acids. Germline CDR1 LGHNA, CDR2 YSLEER. Trimming removed 3 bases from V and 3 bases from J, with 15 bases in between.

The chain uses TRBV27 and TRBJ2-2; 8 positions match TRBD1. V lost 4 bases, J lost 4 bases, and 8 bases stayed unmatched. The CDR3 sequence is 16 residues long. Germline V gives CDR1 MNHEY, CDR2 SMNVEV (reference sequence). In DNA, the CDR3 is TGTGCCAGCAGTTCCCGGACAGGGCTAGGCACCGGGGAGCTGTTTTTT. Protein: CASSSRTGLGTGELFF.

The genes are TRBV18 and TRBJ2-5; D gene ambiguous. The length of the CDR3 is 12 residues. The germline gives CDR1 KGHSH, CDR2 LQKENI. Between the trimmed V and J ends, which lost 0 bases and 7 bases, there was a span of 6 bases. The CDR3 here is CASSPPTGTQYF. The CDR3, as DNA: TGTGCCAGCTCACCACCTACCGGGACCCAGTACTTC.